The next 23 T cell receptor beta chains were all read from a single sample in a study of T cell responses to AZD1222 COVID-19 vaccine. Repertoires were generated with immunoSEQ multiplex PCR, while TCRdb's copy carries only in-frame clones and drops some. Among over 85,000 clones listed, 81% were seen once. Sequenced material: peripheral blood, taken on day 0 of AZD1222 vaccination. These receptors were collected from an adult in good health.

The V and J genes are TRBV18 and TRBJ1-1; no definite D call. The CDR3 sequence is 14 residues long. Germline CDR1 and CDR2: KGHSH and LQKENI. V lost 3 bases, J lost 5 bases, and 13 bases lay in between. The chain's CDR3 is CASSPLGRGTEAFF. In DNA, the CDR3 is TGTGCCAGCTCACCTCTTGGGAGAGGAACTGAAGCTTTCTTT.

The count of this clone is one. The chain joins TRBV20-1 to TRBJ1-5, with D perhaps TRBD1 (5 bases). CDR1 is DFQATT, CDR2 SNEGSKA, per germline (reference sequence). The CDR3 is made up of 13 amino acids. The V and J ends lost 6 bases and 4 bases respectively, with 13 bases between them. The CDR3 sequence is CSASGTSNQPQHF. The CDR3, as DNA: TGCAGTGCCAGTGGGACCTCGAATCAGCCCCAGCATTTT.

The chain carries TRBV19 and TRBJ1-1; D is ambiguous. V was shortened by 4 bases and J by 7 bases, with 22 bases between the two germline ends. The CDR3 length is 16 residues. Germline V gene data show CDR1 as LNHDA and CDR2 as SQIVND (reference sequence). The CDR3 DNA reads as TGTGCCAGTAGTAGGAGGTCTGAAGGGTTGGTTGTTGAAGCTTTCTTT. Protein product: CASSRRSEGLVVEAFF.

The chain links TRBV9 to TRBJ2-7; 12 nucleotides align to TRBD2. Germline V gene lookup returns CDR1 SGDLS and CDR2 YYNGEE. CDR3 length: 15 residues. The junction had 8 bases not matched to a gene; V was cut back by 3 bases and J by 7 bases. The CDR3 nucleotides are TGTGCCAGCAGCGGGACTAGCGGGGTTCGCGCGGAGCAGTACTTC. Translating gives CASSGTSGVRAEQYF.

This clone occurred once. V and J are TRBV6-5 and TRBJ1-5; D is ambiguous. The V end was cut by 6 bases, the J end by 0 bases, with 9 bases between. Per the germline V gene, CDR1 is MNHEY and CDR2 is SVGAGI. The CDR3 has 14 amino acids. The CDR3 here is CASRQKYSNQPQHF. The CDR3 bases are TGTGCCAGCAGGCAGAAGTATAGCAATCAGCCCCAGCATTTT.

A note on this clone: Distinct nucleotide sequences in the sample also encode this CDR3. The V call is TRBV5-1, the J call TRBJ2-3; D call uncertain. The V gene's germline CDR1 is SGHRS and CDR2 YFSETQ. The CDR3 length is 14 residues. Trimming removed 0 bases at V and 0 bases at J, with 5 bases between. Here the CDR3 DNA reads TGCGCCAGCAGCTTGGGTGACAGCACAGATACGCAGTATTTT. Protein: CASSLGDSTDTQYF. The full variable domain, with the rest looked up from reference TRBV5-1 and TRBJ2-3, is KAGVTQTPRYLIKTRGQQVTLSCSPISGHRSVSWYQQTPGQGLQFLFEYFSETQRNKGNFPGRFSGRQFSNSRSEMNVSTLELGDSALYLCASSLGDSTDTQYFGPGTRLTVL.

The J gene is TRBJ1-1, the V gene TRBV7-2, with 10 positions matching TRBD1. Germline values: CDR1 SGHTA, CDR2 FQGNSA. V lost 5 bases and J lost 3; bases outside the gene matches: 3. The CDR3 sequence is 14 residues long. The CDR3 nucleotides read TGTGCCAGCAGCCGGACAGGGGGGGACACTGAAGCTTTCTTT. It specifies CASSRTGGDTEAFF.

The chain joins TRBV4-2 to TRBJ2-5; D gene ambiguous. Germline V gene sequence: CDR1 LGHNA, CDR2 YNFKEQ. The CDR3 covers 14 residues. Deletions cut 1 base from V and 5 bases from J, with 11 bases between. For the CDR3, the DNA is TGTGCCAGCAGCCAAGGCGCGTTATTTGAGACCCAGTACTTC. It specifies CASSQGALFETQYF.

This chain uses TRBV2 with TRBJ2-1, with TRBD2 as a possible D gene (5 bases). V gave up 5 bases and J gave up 8 bases, with 13 bases separating them. The germline V gene encodes CDR1 SNHLY and CDR2 FYNNEI. The CDR3 sequence is 13 residues long. The CDR3 region has the DNA TGTGCCAGCAGTCGGGGTCAGTATGATGAGCAGTTCTTC. It encodes CASSRGQYDEQFF. The whole variable domain, filled in from reference TRBV2 and TRBJ2-1, reads EPEVTQTPSHQVTQMGQEVILRCVPISNHLYFYWYRQILGQKVEFLVSFYNNEISEKSEIFDDQFSVERPDGSNFTLKIRSTKLEDSAMYFCASSRGQYDEQFFGPGTRLTVL.

V usage is TRBV3-1 (or the pseudogene TRBV3-2) and J usage is TRBJ2-2, with D unclear. In germline, CDR1 is LGHDT, CDR2 YNNKEL (reference sequence). This CDR3 has 15 amino acids. The V and J ends lost 1 base and 8 bases respectively, with 14 bases between them. In DNA, the CDR3 is TGTGCCAGCAGCCAAGTTTGGCAGGCCAGTGGGGAGCTGTTTTTT. Protein product: CASSQVWQASGELFF.

The sample holds a few counts of this clone. V usage is TRBV7-9 and J usage is TRBJ1-6; 9 nucleotides line up with TRBD1. The CDR3 extends over 18 amino acids. The germline CDR1 and CDR2 sequences are SEHNR and FQNEAQ (reference sequence). J lost 6 bases, V lost 5 bases, and 14 bases had no gene match. The CDR3 DNA follows: TGTGCCAGCAGCCCGGGACAGGGTGGTTCGAAGGGTAATTCACCCCTCCACTTT. Encoded protein: CASSPGQGGSKGNSPLHF. Full variable domain (rest looked up from reference TRBV7-9 and TRBJ1-6): DTGVSQNPRHKITKRGQNVTFRCDPISEHNRLYWYRQTLGQGPEFLTYFQNEAQLEKSRLLSDRFSAERPKGSFSTLEIQRTEQGDSAMYLCASSPGQGGSKGNSPLHFGNGTRLTVT.

Details on this clone: This same CDR3 is encoded by further DNA sequences in the sample. The V gene is TRBV3-1 (or the pseudogene TRBV3-2), the J gene TRBJ1-5; D gene uncertain. The germline gives CDR1 LGHDT, CDR2 YNNKEL (reference sequence). Trimming took 2 bases from V and 0 from J, leaving 5 bases between them. The CDR3 consists of 14 residues. The CDR3 sequence is CASSQQYSNQPQHF. In nucleotides, the CDR3 is TGTGCCAGCAGCCAACAGTATAGCAATCAGCCCCAGCATTTT.

This clone was picked up a small number of times. The CDR3 DNA reads as TGTGCCAGCAGCTTAGGAACGGTTCAGCCCCAGCATTTT. Protein sequence: CASSLGTVQPQHF. The chain uses TRBV7-2 and TRBJ1-5; D gene unclear. CDR1 and CDR2 from the germline V gene are SGHTA and FQGNSA. The CDR3 sequence is 13 residues long. V was trimmed by 1 base and J by 6 bases, leaving 7 bases between them. Together with reference TRBV7-2 and TRBJ1-5, the CDR3 gives the full variable domain: GAGVSQSPSNKVTEKGKDVELRCDPISGHTALYWYRQSLGQGLEFLIYFQGNSAPDKSGLPSDRFSAERTGGSVSTLTIQRTQQEDSAVYLCASSLGTVQPQHFGDGTRLSIL.

V gene TRBV6-5 combines with J gene TRBJ2-5; 10 positions match TRBD2. Germline values: CDR1 MNHEY, CDR2 SVGAGI. The CDR3 spans 15 residues. V was clipped by 2 bases and J by 5 bases; unmatched bases: 5. The CDR3 protein is CASSYQAGGTETQYF. In nucleotides, the CDR3 is TGTGCCAGCAGTTACCAAGCGGGGGGGACGGAGACCCAGTACTTC.

The chain links TRBV6-5 to TRBJ1-4; TRBD1 is a possible D gene (5 bases). This CDR3 is 14 amino acids long. Trimming left V 5 bases short and J 2 bases short, with 9 bases between. Per germline, CDR1 MNHEY and CDR2 SVGAGI. The CDR3 sequence: CASSQGGTNEKLFF. As DNA, the CDR3 is TGTGCCAGCAGTCAGGGTGGGACTAATGAAAAACTGTTTTTT.

The V and J genes are TRBV5-1 and TRBJ2-7, with TRBD1 as a possible D gene (5 bases). The length of the CDR3 is 15 residues. Germline values: CDR1 SGHRS, CDR2 YFSETQ. V was pared by 0 bases and J by 3 bases, with 13 bases between. CDR3 protein: CASSLGPGRNYEQYF. The CDR3 DNA reads TGCGCCAGCAGCTTGGGACCAGGGCGTAACTACGAGCAGTACTTC.

The rearrangement joins TRBV19 to TRBJ2-1; D gene ambiguous. The germline CDR1 and CDR2 sequences are LNHDA and SQIVND (reference sequence). Trimming cost V 3 bases and J 4 bases, with 13 bases left between them. CDR3 length equals 15 residues. CDR3 in amino acids: CASSISPKSYNEQFF. CDR3 DNA: TGTGCCAGTAGTATCTCCCCCAAATCTTACAATGAGCAGTTCTTC.

V and J are TRBV14 and TRBJ2-1, with 7 bases lining up with TRBD2. The CDR3 totals 14 residues. Trimming at V came to 3 bases and at J to 6 bases, leaving 5 bases not matched to a gene. Germline assignment: CDR1 SGHDN and CDR2 FVKESK. The CDR3 nucleotides are TGTGCCAGCAGCCAGACTAGCTGGGCCAATGAGCAGTTCTTC. This encodes CASSQTSWANEQFF.

The J gene is TRBJ2-5, the V gene TRBV7-9, with 9 positions matching TRBD2. CDR1 and CDR2 (germline): SEHNR, FQNEAQ (reference sequence). Trimming removed 1 base from V and 5 bases from J; junction bases left unmatched: 2. The CDR3 runs to 14 residues. The CDR3 region has the DNA TGTGCCAGCAGCTTAGGGGGACTAGCTGAGACCCAGTACTTC. Its protein is CASSLGGLAETQYF.

The sample holds one count of this clone. This sequence joins TRBV5-1 and TRBJ2-5; tentatively, D is TRBD2 (6 bases). Germline lookup yields CDR1 SGHRS and CDR2 YFSETQ. V lost 4 bases and J 1 base, leaving 11 bases between the germline ends. This CDR3 spans 14 amino acids. The CDR3 spells CASSLTSSQETQYF. CDR3 sequence (DNA): TGCGCCAGCAGCCTCACTAGCAGCCAAGAGACCCAGTACTTC.

This sequence joins TRBV18 and TRBJ2-7; TRBD2 matches 8 bases. The CDR3 is 14 amino acids. Germline CDR1 KGHSH, CDR2 LQKENI. J gave up 2 bases and V 2 bases, and 2 bases lay outside the gene matches. In nucleotides, the CDR3 is TGTGCCAGCTCACCAACGGGGGGGACCTACGAGCAGTACTTC. This codes for CASSPTGGTYEQYF.

DNA of the CDR3: TGTGCCAGTAGTATTCGGCCGAGCTATAGCAATCAGCCCCAGCATTTT. It specifies CASSIRPSYSNQPQHF. The chain couples TRBV19 to TRBJ1-5; D gene ambiguous. From germline, CDR1 is LNHDA and CDR2 SQIVND (reference sequence). V lost 3 bases, J lost 0 bases, and 12 bases lay in between. The CDR3 is 16 amino acids.

The chain links TRBV10-1 to TRBJ1-1; the D is unclear. This CDR3 contains 12 residues. Germline CDR1 WNHNN, CDR2 SYGVQD (reference sequence). Trimming took 3 bases from V and 0 from J, leaving 2 bases between them. The CDR3 reads CASSDLNTEAFF. The CDR3 bases are TGCGCCAGCAGTGACCTGAACACTGAAGCTTTCTTT.